This T cell receptor beta chain was recovered during a study of blood T cells in healthy people across ages (dated by TCRdb to the mid-2010s). For the study in its entirety: In model experiments, roughly one uniquely barcoded TCR beta cDNA molecule per two T cells was captured by template switching. Using deep sequencing normalized with unique cDNA molecular identifiers, the study measured how TCR beta repertoire diversity changes with age. Four age groups were formed from the donors: young (average 16 years), middle-aged (more than 35), aged (62) and long-lived (around 82). To avoid experimental bias, donors of different ages were randomly spread across the sequencing lanes. For two donors (one aged 18 to 29 and one aged 80 or older), the study analyzed two additional independent replicas of 1 million unique cDNA reads from the same blood draw.

The approximately 40 donors, aged about 6 to 100 years, were systemically healthy Caucasian individuals from Russia. Each donor gave 9.5 to 10 milliliters of peripheral blood, drawn into EDTA-treated Vacutainer tubes. Ficoll-Paque density-gradient centrifugation was used to isolate PBMCs, with at least 7 million per sample. Trizol reagent was used to extract total RNA from the PBMCs, yielding at least 5.5 micrograms per sample. Naive CD45RAhigh/CD27high T cell percentages were measured by flow cytometry on a PBMC aliquot from every donor. The protocol used for the library was 5' RACE. The listed sequencing device is Illumina HiSeq 2500. The second PCR ran for roughly 6 to 11 cycles and used a J-beta primer mix along with a sample-barcoded 5' primer. A unique molecular identifier was introduced onto each TCR beta cDNA molecule by a template-switch 5' adaptor carrying 12 random nucleotides. At least 3 million CDR3-containing paired-end reads were obtained from each sample. The Mint cDNA synthesis kit, primed by a TRBC-specific oligonucleotide, was used to synthesize first-strand cDNA from all RNA. All cDNA was treated with uracil-DNA glycosylase and then went through a first 18-cycle PCR with the universal primers M1SS and BC2_uni_R. The authors' analysis ran thus. For normalization, 1 million high-quality reads were randomly selected from each sample, with every read carrying a distinct molecular identifier. Reads with shared molecular identifiers were discarded instead of being binned into consensus sequences. MiTCR, run with a Q25 quality threshold and the strictest error-elimination algorithm, handled CDR3 identification, clonotype clustering and error correction. A nonparametric unseen species model with Euler transformation was used to estimate a lower bound on total TCR beta diversity. TCRdb cleaned the public reads at Q25 with fastp, built clones with MiXCR and kept in-frame beta chains. Here each entry gathers all rows of one CDR3 protein and keeps the most common genes and DNA. The V and J calls follow TCRdb's processing rather than the paper's. Counted in this sample were hundreds of thousands of distinct CDR3 sequences; 49% of them appeared once. Jointly, the top ten make up under 35% of the sample.

Remarks on this clonotype: The clone's antigen remains unknown. No base-level quality is on record; no much larger clone is a single base apart.

What the study reported, not specific to this receptor: Estimates of total diversity based on one million sequenced T cells were considered lower bounds and underestimates. Observed TCR beta diversity per million T cells fell roughly linearly with age, and a significant reduction was already apparent by age around 36. Conclusive comparison of naive and antigen-experienced compartments was prevented by the profiling of bulk unsorted PBMCs. Because donor CMV infection status was unknown, age-related changes in expanded clonotypes were potentially confounded. A strong correlation was found between observed TCR beta diversity and the percentage of naive T cells measured by flow cytometry. The long-lived group showed more naive CD4+ T cells, fewer expanded clones and increased TCR diversity than the aged group, suggesting age selection.

Its CDR3 holds 12 amino acids, cysteine through phenylalanine. The read is trimmed to its CDR3 DNA, 36 bases read in frame from base 1. CDR1 and CDR2, per the germline V gene, are SQVTM and ANQGSEA. This chain joins TRBV29-1 to TRBJ2-5, with the D gene not clear enough to name. The end of the DNA aligns better with TRBJ2-1, so the J call may be wrong. Sample: blood. The sequence was collected from a woman aged 55-70 years in good health. This receptor carries the CDR3 CSVELFQETQFF. The DNA reads as follows: TGCAGCGTTGAACTATTTCAAGAGACCCAGTTCTTC.